Each of the 23 T cell receptor beta chains below was sequenced from the same sample in a study of spatial heterogeneity in lung cancer. Time point: sample taken at primary tumor resection. Tumor, nontumor lung or frozen PBMC supplied whole RNA that was sequenced unsorted. TCRdb reprocessed the 5' RACE reads with MiXCR, giving one entry per CDR3 protein. The sample includes 13,000 or so distinct CDR3 sequences, 3.9% of them seen just once. Sequencing used PBMCs, obtained at surgery. The source of these receptors is a male donor with early-stage non-small cell lung cancer.

This clonotype is labeled as medium-sized (0.01 to 0.1%). Being off target in a library aimed at alpha chains, this beta chain has a size of little meaning. This chain uses TRBV2 with TRBJ2-4; tentative D call: TRBD2 (5 bases). This CDR3 region has 12 residues. Germline V CDR1 and CDR2: SNHLY, FYNNEI. Trimming cost V 5 bases and J 6 bases, with 8 bases left between them. DNA for the CDR3: TGTGCCAGCAGTTTGGACTCAAACATTCAGTACTTC. Its protein is CASSLDSNIQYF.

This clonotype showed up many times. This beta chain is an off-target read within a library intended for alpha chains, so its frequency means little. This chain links TRBV28 with TRBJ2-1; D may be TRBD1 (6 bases). CDR3 length: 16 amino acids. The germline V and J ends were trimmed by 6 bases and 1 base, with 16 bases remaining between them. Per germline, CDR1 MDHEN and CDR2 SYDVKM. In nucleotides, the CDR3 is TGTGCCAGCAGCTCCATGACAGGAAATTCCTACAATGAGCAGTTCTTC. Residues: CASSSMTGNSYNEQFF.

There are many counts of this clonotype. As an off-target read in a library built for alpha chains, this beta chain has a frequency of little significance. The chain employs TRBV6-6 and TRBJ2-7; unclear D gene. CDR3 length equals 14 residues. V dropped 1 base and J dropped 2 bases, with 9 bases sitting between them. CDR1 MNHNY and CDR2 SVGAGI come from the germline V gene (reference sequence). The CDR3 DNA follows: TGTGCCAGCAGTTACTACGACGGTACCTACGAGCAGTACTTC. It encodes CASSYYDGTYEQYF.

In this sample, this clonotype turned up many times. A library prepared for alpha chains yielded this beta chain as an off-target read; its size is of little meaning. This sequence joins TRBV6-6 and TRBJ1-1; D might be TRBD1 (6 bases). V was trimmed by 5 bases and J by 0 bases, leaving 13 bases between them. The CDR3 has 15 residues. Looked up from germline, CDR1 is MNHNY and CDR2 is SVGAGI (reference sequence). CDR3: CASSPPGTLNTEAFF. In DNA form, the CDR3 reads TGTGCCAGCAGTCCCCCCGGGACACTGAACACTGAAGCTTTCTTT.

Worth noting for this clonotype: This beta chain came through as a stray read in a library set up for alpha chains, and its size says little. This chain links TRBV7-3 with TRBJ2-1; 8 positions match TRBD2. In germline, CDR1 is SGHTA, CDR2 FQGTGA. The trim removed 1 base at V and 8 bases at J, leaving 7 bases unmatched. This CDR3 contains 15 residues. For the CDR3, the DNA is TGTGCCAGCAGCTTAAACGGCGGGAGGTTGTATGAGCAGTTCTTC. Translating it yields CASSLNGGRLYEQFF.

This clonotype was counted at least ten times. This beta chain came through as a stray read in a library set up for alpha chains, and its size says little. This chain joins TRBV18 and TRBJ1-4; 7 bases match TRBD1. The V and J ends lost 0 bases and 8 bases, in that order; junction bases with no gene match: 12. Per the germline V gene, CDR1 is KGHSH and CDR2 is LQKENI. The length of the CDR3 is 17 residues. The chain's CDR3 is CASSPPLRGVEREKLFF. CDR3 coding DNA: TGTGCCAGCTCACCACCGCTCAGGGGGGTGGAGAGAGAAAAACTGTTTTTT.

There are a few counts of this clonotype. Found in a library prepared for alpha chains, this beta chain is an off-target read, and its abundance has little meaning. This chain connects TRBV10-3 to TRBJ2-6; unclear D gene. The length of the CDR3 is 16 residues. Trimming took 0 bases from V and 0 from J, leaving 6 bases between them. From germline, CDR1 is ENHRY and CDR2 SYGVKD. In nucleotides, the CDR3 is TGTGCCATCAGTGAGTCGGACGTCTCTGGGGCCAACGTCCTGACTTTC. Its translation is CAISESDVSGANVLTF.

There are many counts of this clonotype. This beta chain slipped into a library made for alpha chains as a stray read, so its size is not meaningful. V gene TRBV28 combines with J gene TRBJ2-1, with D maybe TRBD2 (6 bases). The CDR3 runs to 15 residues. Germline CDR1 is MDHEN and CDR2 is SYDVKM. Deletions cut 2 bases from V and 9 bases from J, with 17 bases between. The CDR3 nucleotides are TGTGCCAGCAGTTTAAGGGGACTGACCAAGGCTGAGCAGTTCTTC. Translation gives CASSLRGLTKAEQFF.

This clonotype was seen at least ten times. Since the library was made to target alpha chains, this beta chain is a stray read and its abundance is not meaningful. The chain employs TRBV5-1 and TRBJ2-7, with D possibly matching TRBD2 (6 bases). Germline V gives CDR1 SGHRS, CDR2 YFSETQ. Trimming stripped 0 bases from V and 6 bases from J, with 13 bases between. The CDR3 runs 14 residues. CDR3 in DNA: TGCGCCAGCAGCTTGGTCAGCCAGGGAGGCGAGCAGTACTTC. Its protein product is CASSLVSQGGEQYF.

This clonotype showed up many times. This beta chain is an unintended read in a library built for alpha chains; its size means little. V usage is TRBV2 and J usage is TRBJ2-6; no clear D gene. With 4 bases removed from V and 2 bases from J, the gap between germline ends came to 0 bases. The CDR3 consists of 12 residues. Germline V gene data show CDR1 as SNHLY and CDR2 as FYNNEI. The CDR3 DNA reads as TGTGCCAGCAGTGCTGGGGCCAACGTCCTGACTTTC. Translation: CASSAGANVLTF.

This clonotype was observed many times. This beta chain is an unintended read in a library built for alpha chains; its size means little. The genes are TRBV15 and TRBJ2-1, with D possibly matching TRBD2 (6 bases). This CDR3 region has 15 residues. Looked up from germline, CDR1 is LNHNV and CDR2 is YYDKDF (reference sequence). V was clipped by 3 bases and J by 1 base, with 10 bases between them. The CDR3, as DNA: TGTGCCACCAGCAGCCGCGGGGAGTCCTACAATGAGCAGTTCTTC. It translates to CATSSRGESYNEQFF. The full variable domain, completed using reference TRBV15 and TRBJ2-1, is DAMVIQNPRYQVTQFGKPVTLSCSQTLNHNVMYWYQQKSSQAPKLLFHYYDKDFNNEADTPDNFQSRRPNTSFCFLDIRSPGLGDTAMYLCATSSRGESYNEQFFGPGTRLTVL.

This clonotype was detected ten times or more. The library was designed around alpha chains, so this beta chain is a stray read whose abundance carries little weight. The chain is built from TRBV12-3 or TRBV12-4 and TRBJ2-1; weak D call: TRBD2 (6 bases). V was trimmed by 1 base and J by 5 bases, leaving 9 bases between them. CDR3 size: 14 residues. CDR3 in amino acids: CASSLGGVDNEQFF. CDR3 nucleotides: TGTGCCAGCAGTTTAGGCGGGGTGGACAATGAGCAGTTCTTC.

This clonotype was recorded once. This beta chain is an unintended read in a library built for alpha chains; its size means little. This chain's CDR3 is CASSQGLAGETETQYF. The CDR3 region has the DNA TGTGCCAGCAGCCAGGGACTGGCAGGGGAGACGGAGACCCAGTACTTC. This chain links TRBV27 with TRBJ2-5; D may match TRBD1 or TRBD2 (6 bases each). Germline V gene data show CDR1 as MNHEY and CDR2 as SMNVEV (reference sequence). Trimming took off 6 bases at V and 5 bases at J, with 22 bases between the two ends. The CDR3 is 16 amino acids.

This clonotype was detected many times. The library was prepared for alpha chains; this beta chain is a stray read, so its frequency means little. V gene TRBV27 combines with J gene TRBJ2-7; the match to TRBD2 covers 9 bases. Germline trimming cut 0 bases from V and 2 bases from J; bases unmatched to any gene: 2. The germline V gene has CDR1 MNHEY and CDR2 SMNVEV (reference sequence). The CDR3 is made up of 15 amino acids. The CDR3 nucleotides are TGTGCCAGCAGTTTATCGGGCGGGAGGGCCTACGAGCAGTACTTC. It yields the protein CASSLSGGRAYEQYF.

This clonotype has ten or more counts. This beta chain is an off-target read within a library intended for alpha chains, so its frequency means little. The chain recombines TRBV20-1 with TRBJ2-7; weak D call: TRBD1 (6 bases). The CDR3 runs 14 residues. The V end was cut by 3 bases, the J end by 6 bases, with 18 bases between. CDR1 and CDR2 from the germline V gene are DFQATT and SNEGSKA (reference sequence). As DNA, the CDR3 is TGCAGTGCTAGCCCCCTTGACAGGCAGGGCGAGCAGTACTTC. This encodes CSASPLDRQGEQYF.

With regard to this clonotype: This beta chain is off target for a library built for alpha chains, so its abundance means little. The V call is TRBV10-3, the J call TRBJ1-3; 11 bases map to TRBD1. This CDR3 comprises 16 residues. With V trimmed by 10 bases and J by 2 bases, 10 bases remained unmatched. The germline CDR1 and CDR2 sequences are ENHRY and SYGVKD. CDR3 nucleotide sequence: TGTGCCACGAATGGACCGGGACAGGGGGCTGGAAACACCATATATTTT. This gives the protein CATNGPGQGAGNTIYF.

The table lists this clonotype with many counts. Little can be read into the size of this beta chain, an off-target read in a library designed for alpha chains. V and J are TRBV28 and TRBJ2-3; D uncertain. The CDR3 is 13 residues long. V was trimmed by 3 bases and J by 0 bases, leaving 4 bases between them. The V gene's germline CDR1 is MDHEN and CDR2 SYDVKM. This CDR3 reads CASSLGSTDTQYF. In DNA, the CDR3 is TGTGCCAGCAGTTTGGGCAGCACAGATACGCAGTATTTT.

This clonotype was recorded a few times. Within a library made for alpha chains, this beta chain is off target, and its count is uninformative. This chain links TRBV6-2 or TRBV6-3 with TRBJ2-7; D may match TRBD1 or TRBD2 (6 bases each). Trimming pared 7 bases from V and 6 bases from J, leaving 16 bases between. Germline V gene data show CDR1 as MNHEY and CDR2 as SVGEGT. The CDR3 extends over 13 amino acids. The CDR3 loop is CASTLWGALEQYF. The CDR3 DNA reads TGTGCCAGCACCCTCTGGGGGGCCCTCGAGCAGTACTTC.

This clonotype was detected many times. This beta chain lies outside the target of a library built for alpha chains; its clone size means little. The chain couples TRBV7-2 to TRBJ2-7, with D possibly being TRBD2 (6 bases). The CDR3 is 13 residues long. V lost 5 bases, J lost 5 bases, and 13 bases lay in between. Germline V gene sequence: CDR1 SGHTA, CDR2 FQGNSA. CDR3 nucleotide sequence: TGTGCCAGCAGCGGGGGGTCTAGCGACGAGCAGTACTTC. This encodes CASSGGSSDEQYF. Full variable domain (outside the CDR3, taken from reference TRBV7-2 and TRBJ2-7): GAGVSQSPSNKVTEKGKDVELRCDPISGHTALYWYRQSLGQGLEFLIYFQGNSAPDKSGLPSDRFSAERTGGSVSTLTIQRTQQEDSAVYLCASSGGSSDEQYFGPGTRLTVT.

This clonotype has more than one count but fewer than ten. The size of this beta chain means little, since it is a stray read in a library made for alpha chains. The V call is TRBV5-1, the J call TRBJ1-3; D call uncertain. The V end lost 3 bases, the J end lost 9 bases, and 13 bases lay between the germline ends. Germline V gene lookup returns CDR1 SGHRS and CDR2 YFSETQ. There are 13 residues in the CDR3. The CDR3 is CASSSGPGSTIYF. The DNA of the CDR3 is TGCGCCAGCAGCTCCGGACCTGGCAGCACCATATATTTT.

This clonotype was recorded many times. The size of this beta chain means little, since it is a stray read in a library made for alpha chains. The J gene is TRBJ2-2, the V gene TRBV10-1; TRBD2 agrees at 8 bases. The V segment lost 6 bases and the J segment 6 bases; nucleotides outside the gene matches: 3. Germline lookup yields CDR1 WNHNN and CDR2 SYGVQD (reference sequence). The CDR3 is 13 amino acids. The CDR3 reads CASSRTSPGELFF. CDR3 bases: TGCGCCAGCAGCAGGACTAGCCCCGGGGAGCTGTTTTTT.

There are many counts of this clonotype. The library was designed around alpha chains, so this beta chain is a stray read whose abundance carries little weight. The CDR3, as DNA: TGTGCCAGCAGCTTGAGGAGGTTAGCGGGATCTGTTAATGAGCAGTTCTTC. Residues: CASSLRRLAGSVNEQFF. The chain recombines TRBV11-2 with TRBJ2-1; TRBD2 aligns across 8 bases. V shed 3 bases and J 7 bases; nucleotides not matched to a gene: 14. This CDR3 region has 17 residues. Per germline, CDR1 SGHAT and CDR2 FQNNGV.

This clonotype was counted at least ten times. Found in a library prepared for alpha chains, this beta chain is an off-target read, and its abundance has little meaning. This chain uses TRBV4-3 with TRBJ2-7; a weak D match, TRBD2 (5 bases). Per germline, CDR1 LGHNA and CDR2 YSLEER. Deletions cut 0 bases from V and 2 bases from J, with 11 bases between. The CDR3 consists of 15 residues. DNA for the CDR3: TGCGCCAGCAGCCAAGATCCTAGCTCCACCTACGAGCAGTACTTC. Amino acid sequence: CASSQDPSSTYEQYF.